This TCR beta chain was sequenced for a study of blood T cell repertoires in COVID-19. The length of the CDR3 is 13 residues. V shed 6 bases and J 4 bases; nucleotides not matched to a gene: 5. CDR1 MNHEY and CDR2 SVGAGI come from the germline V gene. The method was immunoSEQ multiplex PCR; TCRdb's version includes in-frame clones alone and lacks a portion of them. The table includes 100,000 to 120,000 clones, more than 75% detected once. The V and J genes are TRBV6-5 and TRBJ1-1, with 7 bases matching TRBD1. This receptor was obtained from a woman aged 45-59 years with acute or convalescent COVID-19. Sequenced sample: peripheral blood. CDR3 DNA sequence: TGTGCCAGCAGAGACCCAGGGGGCACTGAAGCTTTCTTT. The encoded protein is CASRDPGGTEAFF.